These T cell receptor beta chains were read from a single sample in a study of post-analysis software for immune sequencing data. TCRdb used MiXCR to reprocess the PCR reads, holding one entry per CDR3 protein. The sample gives 380,000 or so distinct CDR3 sequences, roughly 30% of which show up once; about an eighth is in the top ten. Source material: blood. The receptors were gathered from a girl aged 10 to 17 with multiple sclerosis. The CDR3 runs from the conserved cysteine through the conserved F or W. The D gene is left open where the match is weak.

>TRBJ2-3|TRBV20-1|-
CSASSADTQYF
>TRBJ2-1|TRBV11-1|TRBD2
CASCRPTSPYNEQFF
>TRBJ2-7|TRBV7-7|-
CASSRGSNYEQYF
>TRBJ2-5|TRBV7-2|-
CASSLALFGLGAREETQYF
>TRBJ1-5|TRBV5-1|-
CASSLMGERNQPQHF
>TRBJ1-1|TRBV20-1|-
CSARDPGTEAFF
>TRBJ2-5|TRBV20-1|-
CSACRLGYQETQYF
>TRBJ2-1|TRBV20-1|TRBD2
CSARVPLAGIGEQFF
>TRBJ2-1|TRBV6-5|TRBD2
CASSYGLAGGPRSNEQFF
>TRBJ1-1|TRBV25-1|-
CASSENRDGAEAFF
>TRBJ2-3|TRBV5-1|TRBD1
CASSLSGQGGTDTQYF
>TRBJ2-1|TRBV7-8|TRBD2
CASYNSGGMNNEQFF
>TRBJ1-2|TRBV28|-
CAIGQSNYGYTF
>TRBJ2-7|TRBV12-3/TRBV12-4|-
CASAGAGYEQYF